These 24 T cell receptor beta chains were sequenced from one sample in a study of T cell changes during pregnancy in multiple sclerosis. The assay was immunoSEQ multiplex PCR, and TCRdb's table has in-frame clones only and misses some. The table records under 35,000 clones, about 91% of them present only once. The material sequenced was CD8+ T cells from peripheral blood mononuclear cells, taken before pregnancy. Source of these receptors: a female donor with multiple sclerosis, enrolled in a pregnancy study.

This clone was recorded only once. The V and J genes are TRBV7-2 and TRBJ1-1; D not certain. Germline V gives CDR1 SGHTA, CDR2 FQGNSA. CDR3 length equals 17 residues. The V end lost 0 bases, the J end lost 0 bases, and 14 bases lay between the germline ends. The DNA for the CDR3 is TGTGCCAGCAGCTTAGCGGTTGGCCACCTGATGAACACTGAAGCTTTCTTT. This translates into CASSLAVGHLMNTEAFF. Full variable domain (missing parts from reference TRBV7-2 and TRBJ1-1): GAGVSQSPSNKVTEKGKDVELRCDPISGHTALYWYRQSLGQGLEFLIYFQGNSAPDKSGLPSDRFSAERTGGSVSTLTIQRTQQEDSAVYLCASSLAVGHLMNTEAFFGQGTRLTVV.

J is TRBJ1-1 and V is TRBV7-9; D unclear. V was trimmed by 1 base and J by 7 bases, leaving 16 bases between them. This CDR3 has 15 amino acids. Germline V lookup: CDR1 SEHNR, CDR2 FQNEAQ (reference sequence). CDR3 DNA: TGTGCCAGCAGCTTAGTTCGGGGAATTAAAATTGAAGCTTTCTTT. This encodes CASSLVRGIKIEAFF. Complete variable domain (other parts from reference TRBV7-9 and TRBJ1-1): DTGVSQNPRHKITKRGQNVTFRCDPISEHNRLYWYRQTLGQGPEFLTYFQNEAQLEKSRLLSDRFSAERPKGSFSTLEIQRTEQGDSAMYLCASSLVRGIKIEAFFGQGTRLTVV.

This chain links TRBV28 with TRBJ2-5, with 12 bases aligning to TRBD2. The germline V gene has CDR1 MDHEN and CDR2 SYDVKM. J was trimmed by 5 bases and V by 6 bases; bases with no gene match: 7. The CDR3 covers 15 residues. CDR3 sequence reads: CASSPTLAGGETQYF. CDR3 bases: TGTGCCAGCAGCCCGACCCTAGCGGGAGGGGAGACCCAGTACTTC.

The rearrangement joins TRBV19 to TRBJ2-7, with 7 bases identical to TRBD2. The germline gives CDR1 LNHDA, CDR2 SQIVND (reference sequence). The junction had 15 bases not matched to a gene; V was cut back by 3 bases and J by 4 bases. CDR3 length equals 17 residues. The CDR3 bases are TGTGCCAGTAGTATCGGGGCGGGGGATTCGAGGAAATACGAGCAGTACTTC. Protein: CASSIGAGDSRKYEQYF.

By share of the sample, this clone is medium-sized. This chain links TRBV19 with TRBJ1-5; 10 bases match TRBD1. V was pared by 5 bases and J by 2 bases, with 12 bases of the junction left unmatched. CDR1 LNHDA and CDR2 SQIVND come from the germline V gene (reference sequence). CDR3 size: 18 residues. As DNA, the CDR3 is TGTGCCAGTAGTGGCGTAGGACAGGGGGTGAGTGGCAATCAGCCCCAGCATTTT. Residues: CASSGVGQGVSGNQPQHF. Full variable domain (remainder filled in from reference TRBV19 and TRBJ1-5): DGGITQSPKYLFRKEGQNVTLSCEQNLNHDAMYWYRQDPGQGLRLIYYSQIVNDFQKGDIAEGYSVSREKKESFPLTVTSAQKNPTAFYLCASSGVGQGVSGNQPQHFGDGTRLSIL.

The chain combines TRBV6-6 with TRBJ2-3, with D perhaps matching TRBD2 (6 bases). The CDR3 loop spans 15 amino acids. V shed 3 bases and J shed 1 base, with 11 bases lying between them. Germline loops: CDR1 MNHNY, CDR2 SVGAGI (reference sequence). The CDR3 DNA is TGTGCCAGCAGTTATAGCGCGGGACGCACAGATACGCAGTATTTT. Its translation is CASSYSAGRTDTQYF.

This clone has more than one count but fewer than ten. This chain connects TRBV19 to TRBJ1-2, with D perhaps TRBD1 (6 bases). CDR3 size: 16 residues. Looked up from germline, CDR1 is LNHDA and CDR2 is SQIVND (reference sequence). V was cut by 4 bases and J by 8 bases, with 23 bases left in between. The CDR3 bases are TGTGCCAGTAGTACCATCCCCCTGGGGGGGCACGGAGGCTACACCTTC. This codes for CASSTIPLGGHGGYTF.

The chain couples TRBV27 to TRBJ2-3; maybe TRBD1 (6 bases). CDR1 and CDR2 from the germline V gene are MNHEY and SMNVEV (reference sequence). The CDR3 is 15 amino acids. V lost 1 base, J lost 0 bases, and 8 bases lay in between. This CDR3 reads CASSLWGLSTDTQYF. CDR3 nucleotides: TGTGCCAGCAGTTTATGGGGGCTAAGCACAGATACGCAGTATTTT.

This clone was seen once. The rearrangement links TRBV7-9 to TRBJ2-7; possible D gene TRBD1, 7 bases. Germline CDR1 SEHNR, CDR2 FQNEAQ (reference sequence). Trimming removed 5 bases at V and 3 bases at J, with 11 bases between. The CDR3 sequence is 13 residues long. The CDR3 DNA reads TGTGCCAGCAGCGCGGGACAGTTCTACGAGCAGTACTTC. It is translated as CASSAGQFYEQYF.

The CDR3 loop reads CASSQDWTGGAGYTF. For the CDR3, the DNA is TGCGCCAGCAGCCAAGATTGGACAGGGGGAGCTGGCTACACCTTC. V is TRBV4-3 and J is TRBJ1-2; 10 bases line up with TRBD1. Germline CDR1 LGHNA, CDR2 YSLEER. Losses at the gene ends were 0 bases for V and 7 bases for J; bases not matched to a gene: 5. CDR3 length: 15 amino acids.

This chain uses TRBV5-8 with TRBJ2-7; 8 nucleotides agree with TRBD1. The CDR3 is 15 residues long. Germline CDR1 reads SGHTS; CDR2 reads YDEGEE. The V segment lost 3 bases and the J segment 4 bases; nucleotides outside the gene matches: 9. The CDR3 here is CASSSLTGEWYEQYF. The CDR3 DNA follows: TGTGCCAGCAGCTCCCTGACAGGGGAGTGGTACGAGCAGTACTTC.

This sequence joins TRBV9 and TRBJ1-2; D gene unclear. V lost 0 bases and J 4 bases, leaving 28 bases between the germline ends. The germline V gene encodes CDR1 SGDLS and CDR2 YYNGEE. The CDR3 length is 20 residues. The CDR3, as DNA: TGTGCCAGCAGCGTAGGATCCTTAGGGAAATCGGCCGGCGGACTCTATGGCTACACCTTC. This codes for CASSVGSLGKSAGGLYGYTF. Full variable domain (remainder filled in from reference TRBV9 and TRBJ1-2): DSGVTQTPKHLITATGQRVTLRCSPRSGDLSVYWYQQSLDQGLQFLIQYYNGEERAKGNILERFSAQQFPDLHSELNLSSLELGDSALYFCASSVGSLGKSAGGLYGYTFGSGTRLTVV.

The chain recombines TRBV28 with TRBJ1-5; 8 positions agree with TRBD1. J gave up 4 bases and V 5 bases, and 4 bases lay outside the gene matches. The CDR3 is made up of 14 amino acids. Germline CDR1 is MDHEN and CDR2 is SYDVKM. In DNA form, the CDR3 reads TGTGCCAGCAGTGGACAGGGTTGGAATCAGCCCCAGCATTTT. Protein: CASSGQGWNQPQHF.

The rearrangement uses TRBV11-2 and TRBJ2-7; possibly TRBD1 for D (6 bases). The germline V and J ends were trimmed by 3 bases and 7 bases, with 19 bases remaining between them. The CDR3 runs 15 residues. Germline CDR1 and CDR2: SGHAT and FQNNGV. The CDR3 nucleotides are TGTGCCAGCAGCTTTTTTATTGTGGCAGGGGAAGAGCAGTACTTC. Translation gives CASSFFIVAGEEQYF.

This clone is a singleton in its sample. The chain carries TRBV27 and TRBJ2-1; 7 bases match TRBD1. The CDR3 runs to 14 residues. The junction had 4 bases not matched to a gene; V was cut back by 2 bases and J by 6 bases. Germline V lookup: CDR1 MNHEY, CDR2 SMNVEV (reference sequence). The CDR3 bases are TGTGCCAGCAGTTTAAGGGGGCGCCTCAATGAGCAGTTCTTC. Translated: CASSLRGRLNEQFF.

The chain uses TRBV19 and TRBJ2-7, with D possibly being TRBD1 (6 bases). This CDR3 is built from 16 residues. Looked up from germline, CDR1 is LNHDA and CDR2 is SQIVND (reference sequence). V dropped 0 bases and J dropped 6 bases, with 18 bases sitting between them. The CDR3 DNA reads as TGTGCCAGTAGTATAGATCGGGAACAGGGCCTTGGCGAGCAGTACTTC. Translating gives CASSIDREQGLGEQYF.

The sample holds a few counts of this clone. The V gene is TRBV21-1, the J gene TRBJ2-3; the table's D call of TRBD1 was not tested on the DNA. TRBV21-1 corresponds to a pseudogene. This CDR3 comprises 16 residues. CDR3 sequence reads: CASSKGQGYSGDTQYF. The DNA for the CDR3 is TGTGCCAGCAGCAAGGGACAGGGGTATAGTGGAGATACGCAGTATTTT.

This clone has a single count. The CDR3 region has the DNA TGTGCCAGCAGCCCGACAGGCCCCGGGAACACTGAAGCTTTCTTT. Translation: CASSPTGPGNTEAFF. The chain employs TRBV7-3 and TRBJ1-1; TRBD1 is a possible D gene (6 bases). This CDR3 has 15 amino acids. Germline CDR1 and CDR2: SGHTA and FQGTGA. V lost 5 bases and J 1 base, leaving 14 bases between the germline ends.

This chain links TRBV19 with TRBJ2-7; D gene unclear. The CDR3 length is 15 residues. V was cut by 4 bases and J by 3 bases, with 16 bases left in between. Looked up from germline, CDR1 is LNHDA and CDR2 is SQIVND (reference sequence). In DNA, the CDR3 is TGTGCCAGTAGTAATCCCAGCGTGGGTGACTACGAGCAGTACTTC. Protein product: CASSNPSVGDYEQYF.

The rearrangement links TRBV7-6 to TRBJ2-7; TRBD2 is a possible D gene (5 bases). The V gene lost 3 bases and the J gene lost 6 bases, with 9 bases spanning the gap. This CDR3 spans 12 amino acids. Germline CDR1 reads SGHVS; CDR2 reads FNYEAQ. The CDR3 coding sequence is TGTGCCAGCAGCTTTAACGGGATCGAGCAGTACTTC. This encodes CASSFNGIEQYF.

The chain combines TRBV4-1 with TRBJ2-2; 7 nucleotides align to TRBD2. CDR1 is MGHRA and CDR2 is YSYEKL in the germline V gene. The V segment lost 1 base and the J segment 5 bases; nucleotides outside the gene matches: 7. The CDR3 is 16 amino acids. CDR3 nucleotides: TGCGCCAGCAGCCAAGTAGGCGGGGGTGGGACCGGGGAGCTGTTTTTT. Translation gives CASSQVGGGGTGELFF.

The rearrangement links TRBV7-9 to TRBJ1-4; D unresolved. The ends were cut back, 6 bases at V and 0 bases at J, with 8 bases in the middle. This CDR3 is built from 14 residues. CDR1 and CDR2 (germline): SEHNR, FQNEAQ (reference sequence). In DNA form, the CDR3 reads TGTGCCAGCAGTTTGACTACAACTAATGAAAAACTGTTTTTT. Protein product: CASSLTTTNEKLFF.

V usage is TRBV15 and J usage is TRBJ1-2, with 7 bases that match TRBD1. V was clipped by 1 base and J by 13 bases; unmatched bases: 9. The CDR3 totals 13 residues. Germline CDR1 reads LNHNV; CDR2 reads YYDKDF (reference sequence). The CDR3 region is CATSRGFDREVTF. CDR3 nucleotides: TGTGCCACCAGCAGAGGATTTGACAGGGAGGTCACCTTC. The full variable domain, its missing parts supplied by reference TRBV15 and TRBJ1-2, is DAMVIQNPRYQVTQFGKPVTLSCSQTLNHNVMYWYQQKSSQAPKLLFHYYDKDFNNEADTPDNFQSRRPNTSFCFLDIRSPGLGDTAMYLCATSRGFDREVTFGSGTRLTVV.

V usage is TRBV28 and J usage is TRBJ1-4; 7 bases fit TRBD1. This CDR3 contains 14 residues. V dropped 10 bases and J dropped 5; count of bases not matched to a gene: 10. Per germline, CDR1 MDHEN and CDR2 SYDVKM. In DNA, the CDR3 is TGTGCCATCACGAGACAGGGCCAGAATGAAAAACTGTTTTTT. It specifies CAITRQGQNEKLFF.